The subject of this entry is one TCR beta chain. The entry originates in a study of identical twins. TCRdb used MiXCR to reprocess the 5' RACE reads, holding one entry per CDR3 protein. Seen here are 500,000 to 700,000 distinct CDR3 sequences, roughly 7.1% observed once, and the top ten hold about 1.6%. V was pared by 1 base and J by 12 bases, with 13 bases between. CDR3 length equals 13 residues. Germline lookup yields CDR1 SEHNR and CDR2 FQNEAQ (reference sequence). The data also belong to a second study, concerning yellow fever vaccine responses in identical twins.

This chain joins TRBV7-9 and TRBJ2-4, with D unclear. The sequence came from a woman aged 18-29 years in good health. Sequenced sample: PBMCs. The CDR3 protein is CASSLEESSRQYF. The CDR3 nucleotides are TGTGCCAGCAGCTTAGAGGAGAGTTCGCGTCAGTACTTC.